The clone carrying this TCR beta chain has ten or more counts. The antigen is undetermined. Amplified regions were TCR beta CDR3 sequences from RNA transcripts. RT-PCR in the first round (using the HTBI primer set) targeted the TCR CDR3. TCRdb processed the multiplex PCR reads anew with MiXCR; each CDR3 protein has one entry. This sample yields about 580,000 distinct CDR3 sequences, of which approximately 15% are seen a single time; approximately 5.7% belongs to the top ten. Hyperthyroidism in the patients, aged 18 to 65, was newly diagnosed and under 2 months in duration. Uncontrolled infection, other autoimmune disease, pregnancy and lactation each barred patients from inclusion. PBMCs came from 7.5 to 10 ml fresh peripheral blood. This specimen belongs to a study of T cells in Graves' hyperthyroidism and ophthalmopathy. Findings of the study overall: Blood also contained most expanded thyroid clonotypes above 0.001.

From germline, CDR1 is MGHRA and CDR2 YSYEKL. The CDR3 is 15 residues long. Trimming took off 1 base at V and 0 bases at J, with 8 bases between the two ends. The sequencing sample was made of blood. The clonotype was recovered from a woman aged 30 to 39 with Graves' hyperthyroidism that later progressed to Graves' ophthalmopathy. The chain carries TRBV4-1 and TRBJ2-3; D gene unclear. CDR3 in DNA: TGCGCCAGCAGCCAAGCCGCCCCAAGCACAGATACGCAGTATTTT. This gives the protein CASSQAAPSTDTQYF.